This entry lists 9 T cell receptor beta chains sequenced from one sample in a study of identical twins. TCRdb recomputed calls from the 5' RACE reads with MiXCR, one row per CDR3 protein. The sample gives roughly 690,000 distinct CDR3 sequences, 6% to 6.5% of which show up once; around 2% is in the top ten. The sample consisted of naive T cells sorted from blood. The receptor set was obtained from a man aged 18-30 years in good health.

This clonotype was observed a handful of times. The J gene is TRBJ2-1, the V gene TRBV20-1; TRBD2 matches 9 bases. With V trimmed by 6 bases and J by 7 bases, 7 bases remained unmatched. Per the germline V gene, CDR1 is DFQATT and CDR2 is SNEGSKA (reference sequence). This CDR3 is 13 amino acids long. CDR3 sequence reads: CSAAPTSGNEQFF. CDR3 nucleotide sequence: TGCAGTGCAGCCCCGACTAGCGGTAATGAGCAGTTCTTC.

This clonotype was seen a few times. The chain is built from TRBV5-1 and TRBJ2-1; the D gene is possibly TRBD1 (5 bases). The CDR3 extends over 16 amino acids. Germline values: CDR1 SGHRS, CDR2 YFSETQ. V lost 0 bases to trimming and J lost 4 bases, with 14 bases between them. CDR3 sequence reads: CASSLVGQGLYNEQFF. In DNA, the CDR3 is TGCGCCAGCAGCTTGGTTGGGCAGGGCCTATACAATGAGCAGTTCTTC.

This clonotype was observed a few times. The chain carries TRBV5-1 and TRBJ2-1, with no clear D. Trimming removed 0 bases from V and 14 bases from J, with 15 bases in between. The CDR3 covers 13 residues. CDR1 and CDR2 (germline): SGHRS, YFSETQ. CDR3 sequence reads: CASSLVAGGLEFF. CDR3 in DNA: TGCGCCAGCAGCTTGGTAGCAGGCGGTTTGGAGTTCTTC.

In its sample, this clonotype was seen many times. The chain joins TRBV4-1 to TRBJ1-2; tentatively, D is TRBD1 (6 bases). V was clipped by 0 bases and J by 2 bases, with 13 bases between them. The length of the CDR3 is 16 residues. CDR1 is MGHRA and CDR2 is YSYEKL in the germline V gene. CDR3 amino acids: CASSQDRTQGNYGYTF. CDR3 sequence (DNA): TGCGCCAGCAGCCAAGACCGGACACAGGGAAACTATGGCTACACCTTC.

This clonotype was counted ten times or more. Relative to the germline gene, one junction end is altered; a read error may explain this. The chain links TRBV20-1 to TRBJ2-1, with a weak D call TRBD2 (6 bases). There are 11 residues in the CDR3. Germline-derived CDR1 and CDR2 are DFQATT and SNEGSKA (reference sequence). CDR3: CGGRTYNEQFF. Here the CDR3 DNA reads TGTGGGGGGAGGACCTACAATGAGCAGTTCTTC.

The genes are TRBV12-3 or TRBV12-4 and TRBJ1-1; D unresolved. The CDR3 covers 15 residues. V was clipped by 6 bases and J by 4 bases, with 18 bases between them. CDR3 sequence reads: CASSPAGRWGTEAFF. The CDR3 DNA follows: TGTGCCAGCAGCCCGGCGGGTAGGTGGGGCACTGAAGCTTTCTTT.

This clonotype was seen a handful of times. V usage is TRBV9 and J usage is TRBJ1-5; D remains ambiguous. This CDR3 region has 13 residues. CDR1 and CDR2 (germline): SGDLS, YYNGEE. V was pared by 0 bases and J by 5 bases, with 6 bases between. CDR3 in amino acids: CASSVDGYQPQHF. In nucleotides, the CDR3 is TGTGCCAGCAGCGTAGATGGGTATCAGCCCCAGCATTTT.

This clonotype was counted a few times. The chain links TRBV12-3 or TRBV12-4 to TRBJ2-5; possibly TRBD1 or TRBD2 for D (6 bases each). V lost 3 bases and J 5 bases, leaving 16 bases between the germline ends. The CDR3 totals 15 residues. DNA for the CDR3: TGTGCCAGCAGTTTCTCGGGGGCGGGCAGGGAGACCCAGTACTTC. Protein: CASSFSGAGRETQYF.

This clonotype was seen a few times. The chain links TRBV14 to TRBJ2-2; D is undetermined. The V end lost 0 bases, the J end lost 1 base, and 12 bases lay between the germline ends. Germline V gene lookup returns CDR1 SGHDN and CDR2 FVKESK. The CDR3 totals 17 residues. This CDR3 is CASSQEWAAGNTGELFF. The CDR3 DNA reads as TGTGCCAGCAGCCAAGAGTGGGCAGCTGGGAACACCGGGGAGCTGTTTTTT.